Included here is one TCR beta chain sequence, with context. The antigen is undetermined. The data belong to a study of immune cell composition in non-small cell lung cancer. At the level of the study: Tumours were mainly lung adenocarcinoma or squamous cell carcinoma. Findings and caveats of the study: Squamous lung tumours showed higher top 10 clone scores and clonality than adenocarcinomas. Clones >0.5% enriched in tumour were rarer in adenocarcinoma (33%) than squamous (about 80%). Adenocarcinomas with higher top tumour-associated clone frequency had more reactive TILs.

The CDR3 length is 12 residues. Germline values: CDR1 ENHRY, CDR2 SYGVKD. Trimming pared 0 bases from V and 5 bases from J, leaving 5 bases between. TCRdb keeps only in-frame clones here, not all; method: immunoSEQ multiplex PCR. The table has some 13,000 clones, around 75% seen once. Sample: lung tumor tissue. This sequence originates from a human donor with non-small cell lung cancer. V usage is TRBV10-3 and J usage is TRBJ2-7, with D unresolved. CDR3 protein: CAISESRNEQYF. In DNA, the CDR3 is TGTGCCATCAGTGAGTCCAGGAACGAGCAGTACTTC.